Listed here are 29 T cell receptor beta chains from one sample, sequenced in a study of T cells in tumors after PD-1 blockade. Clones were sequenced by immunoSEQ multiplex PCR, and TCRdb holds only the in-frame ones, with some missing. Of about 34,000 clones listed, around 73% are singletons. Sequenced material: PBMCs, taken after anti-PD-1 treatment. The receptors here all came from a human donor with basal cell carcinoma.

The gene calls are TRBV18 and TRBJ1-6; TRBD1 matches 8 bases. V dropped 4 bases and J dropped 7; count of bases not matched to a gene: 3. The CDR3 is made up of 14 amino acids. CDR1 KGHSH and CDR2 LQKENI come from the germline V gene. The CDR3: CASSQDRENSPLHF. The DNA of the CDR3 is TGTGCCAGCTCACAGGACAGGGAAAATTCACCCCTCCACTTT.

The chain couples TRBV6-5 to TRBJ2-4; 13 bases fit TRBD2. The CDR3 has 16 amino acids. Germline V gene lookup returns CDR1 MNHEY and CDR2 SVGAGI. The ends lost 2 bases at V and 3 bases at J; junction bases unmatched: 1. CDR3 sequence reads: CASSYRTSGGKNIQYF. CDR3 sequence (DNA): TGTGCCAGCAGTTACCGGACTAGCGGGGGCAAAAACATTCAGTACTTC.

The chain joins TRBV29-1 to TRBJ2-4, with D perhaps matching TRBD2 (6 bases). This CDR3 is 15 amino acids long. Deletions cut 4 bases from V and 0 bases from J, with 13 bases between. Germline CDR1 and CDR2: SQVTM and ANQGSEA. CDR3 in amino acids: CSVAPGLLAKNIQYF. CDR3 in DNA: TGCAGCGTTGCTCCGGGACTTCTAGCCAAAAACATTCAGTACTTC.

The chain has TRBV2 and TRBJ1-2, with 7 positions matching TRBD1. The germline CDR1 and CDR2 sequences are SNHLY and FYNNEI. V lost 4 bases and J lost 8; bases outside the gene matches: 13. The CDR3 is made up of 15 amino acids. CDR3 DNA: TGTGCCAGCAGTGTATCTGGGACAGAAGGCGACGGCTACACCTTC. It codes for CASSVSGTEGDGYTF.

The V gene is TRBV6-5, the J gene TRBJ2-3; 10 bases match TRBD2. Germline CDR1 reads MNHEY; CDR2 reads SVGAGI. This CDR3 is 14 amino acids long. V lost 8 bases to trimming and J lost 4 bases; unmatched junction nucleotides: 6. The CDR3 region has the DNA TGTGCCAGCCGATATAGCGGGAGGTCAGATACGCAGTATTTT. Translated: CASRYSGRSDTQYF.

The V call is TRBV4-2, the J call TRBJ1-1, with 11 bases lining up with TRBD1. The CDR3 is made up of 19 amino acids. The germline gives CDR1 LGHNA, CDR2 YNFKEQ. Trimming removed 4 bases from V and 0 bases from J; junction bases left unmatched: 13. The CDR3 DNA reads TGTGCCAGCAGCCCTCGGCCAGGACAGGGGGCCTTTCTGAACACTGAAGCTTTCTTT. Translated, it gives CASSPRPGQGAFLNTEAFF.

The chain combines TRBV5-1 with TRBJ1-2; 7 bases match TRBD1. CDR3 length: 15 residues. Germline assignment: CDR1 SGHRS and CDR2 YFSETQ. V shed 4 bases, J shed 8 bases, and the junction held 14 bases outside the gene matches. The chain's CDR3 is CASSQRDRRSGGYTF. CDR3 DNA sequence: TGCGCCAGCAGCCAACGGGACAGACGTAGTGGGGGCTACACCTTC.

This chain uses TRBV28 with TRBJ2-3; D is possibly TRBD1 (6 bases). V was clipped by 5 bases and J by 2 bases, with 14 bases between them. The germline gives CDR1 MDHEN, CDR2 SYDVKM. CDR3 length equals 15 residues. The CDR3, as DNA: TGTGCCAGCAGTCAAACAGGGTCCCCCACAGATACGCAGTATTTT. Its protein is CASSQTGSPTDTQYF.

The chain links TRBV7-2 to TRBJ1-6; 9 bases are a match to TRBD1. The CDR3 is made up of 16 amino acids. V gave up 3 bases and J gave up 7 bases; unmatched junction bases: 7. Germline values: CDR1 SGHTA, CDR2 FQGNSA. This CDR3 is CASSFDTGQGNSPLHF. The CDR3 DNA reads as TGTGCCAGCAGCTTTGATACGGGACAGGGAAATTCACCCCTCCACTTT.

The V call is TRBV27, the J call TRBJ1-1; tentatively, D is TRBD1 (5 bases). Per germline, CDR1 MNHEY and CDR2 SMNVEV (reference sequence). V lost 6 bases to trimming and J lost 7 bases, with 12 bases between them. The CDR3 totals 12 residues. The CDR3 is CASSQRGLEAFF. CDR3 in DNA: TGTGCCAGCAGCCAAAGGGGACTTGAAGCTTTCTTT.

CDR3: CASSLGSAETGELFF. In DNA, the CDR3 is TGTGCCAGCAGCTTGGGGTCCGCGGAGACCGGGGAGCTGTTTTTT. The J gene is TRBJ2-2, the V gene TRBV7-9; D gene unclear. This CDR3 contains 15 residues. V gave up 3 bases and J gave up 5 bases, with 13 bases separating them. Germline V CDR1 and CDR2: SEHNR, FQNEAQ (reference sequence).

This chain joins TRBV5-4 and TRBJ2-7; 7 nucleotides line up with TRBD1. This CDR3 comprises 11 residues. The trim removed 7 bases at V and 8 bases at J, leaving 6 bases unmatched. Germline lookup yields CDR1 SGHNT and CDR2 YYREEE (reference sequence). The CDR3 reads CASRQGGKQYF. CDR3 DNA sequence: TGTGCCAGCCGACAGGGTGGGAAGCAGTACTTC.

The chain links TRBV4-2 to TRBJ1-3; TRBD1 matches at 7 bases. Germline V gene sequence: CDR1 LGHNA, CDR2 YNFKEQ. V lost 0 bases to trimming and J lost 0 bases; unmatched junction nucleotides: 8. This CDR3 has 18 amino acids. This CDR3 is CASSQDPRGHSSGNTIYF. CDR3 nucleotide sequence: TGTGCCAGCAGCCAAGACCCGAGGGGGCATAGCTCTGGAAACACCATATATTTT.

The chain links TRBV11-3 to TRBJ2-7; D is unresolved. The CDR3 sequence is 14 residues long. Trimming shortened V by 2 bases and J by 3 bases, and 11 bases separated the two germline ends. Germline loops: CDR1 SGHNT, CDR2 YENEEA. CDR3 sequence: CASSLMLDGYEQYF. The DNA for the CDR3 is TGTGCCAGCAGCTTAATGCTGGACGGCTACGAGCAGTACTTC.

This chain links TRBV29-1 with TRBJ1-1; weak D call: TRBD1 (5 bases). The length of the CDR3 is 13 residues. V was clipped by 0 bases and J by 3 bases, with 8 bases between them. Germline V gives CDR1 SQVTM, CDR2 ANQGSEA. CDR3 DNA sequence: TGCAGCGTTGAAGAACAGGAGTACACTGAAGCTTTCTTT. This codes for CSVEEQEYTEAFF.

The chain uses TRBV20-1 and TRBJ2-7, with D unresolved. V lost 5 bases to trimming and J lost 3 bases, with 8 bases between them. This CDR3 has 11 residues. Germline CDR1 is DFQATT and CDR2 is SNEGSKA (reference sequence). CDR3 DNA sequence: TGCAGTGCTCACGACCGCTACGAGCAGTACTTC. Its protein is CSAHDRYEQYF.

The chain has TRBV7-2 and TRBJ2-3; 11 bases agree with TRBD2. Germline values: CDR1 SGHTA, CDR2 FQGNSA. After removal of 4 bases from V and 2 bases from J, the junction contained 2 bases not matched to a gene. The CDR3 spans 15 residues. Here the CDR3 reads CASSSLAGATDTQYF. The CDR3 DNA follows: TGTGCCAGCAGCTCACTAGCGGGGGCCACAGATACGCAGTATTTT.

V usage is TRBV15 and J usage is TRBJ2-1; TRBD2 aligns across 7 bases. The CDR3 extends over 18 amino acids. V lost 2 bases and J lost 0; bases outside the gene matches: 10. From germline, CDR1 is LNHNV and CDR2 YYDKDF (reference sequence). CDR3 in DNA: TGTGCCACCAGCAGACAATTGGGGGGACTACACTCCTACAATGAGCAGTTCTTC. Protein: CATSRQLGGLHSYNEQFF.

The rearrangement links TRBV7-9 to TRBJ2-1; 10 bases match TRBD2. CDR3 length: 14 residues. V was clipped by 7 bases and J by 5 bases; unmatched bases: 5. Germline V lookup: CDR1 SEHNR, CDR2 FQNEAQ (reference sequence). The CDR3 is CASTKSGGDNEQFF. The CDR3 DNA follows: TGTGCCAGCACCAAGAGCGGGGGGGACAATGAGCAGTTCTTC.

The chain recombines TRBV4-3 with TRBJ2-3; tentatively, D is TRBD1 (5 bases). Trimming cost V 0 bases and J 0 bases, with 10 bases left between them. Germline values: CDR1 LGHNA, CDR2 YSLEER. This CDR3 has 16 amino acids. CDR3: CASSQDRQGSTDTQYF. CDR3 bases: TGCGCCAGCAGCCAAGATCGGCAGGGAAGCACAGATACGCAGTATTTT.

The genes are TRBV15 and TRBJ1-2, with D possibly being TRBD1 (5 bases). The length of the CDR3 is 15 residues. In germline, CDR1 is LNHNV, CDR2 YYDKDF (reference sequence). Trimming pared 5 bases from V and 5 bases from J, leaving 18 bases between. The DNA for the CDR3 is TGTGCCACCAGCCTCCCCGCCAGGACAAGTTATGGCTACACCTTC. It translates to CATSLPARTSYGYTF.

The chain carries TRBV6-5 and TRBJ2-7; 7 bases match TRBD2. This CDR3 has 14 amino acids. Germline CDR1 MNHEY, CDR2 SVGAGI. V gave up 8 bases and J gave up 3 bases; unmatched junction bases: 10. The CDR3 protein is CASPPSGGVYEQYF. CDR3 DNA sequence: TGTGCCAGCCCCCCTAGCGGAGGGGTCTACGAGCAGTACTTC.

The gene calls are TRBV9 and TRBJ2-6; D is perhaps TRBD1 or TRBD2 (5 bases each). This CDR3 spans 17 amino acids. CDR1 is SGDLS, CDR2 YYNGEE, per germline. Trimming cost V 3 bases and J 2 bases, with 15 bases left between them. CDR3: CASSAGPWEPGANVLTF. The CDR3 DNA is TGTGCCAGCAGCGCGGGGCCTTGGGAACCTGGGGCCAACGTCCTGACTTTC.

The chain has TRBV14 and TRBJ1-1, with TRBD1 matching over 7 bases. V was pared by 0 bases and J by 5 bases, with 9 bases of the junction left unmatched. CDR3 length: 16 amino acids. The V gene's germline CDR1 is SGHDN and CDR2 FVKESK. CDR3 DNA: TGTGCCAGCAGCCAAGAGTCTTGGGACAGAAGAACTGAAGCTTTCTTT. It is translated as CASSQESWDRRTEAFF. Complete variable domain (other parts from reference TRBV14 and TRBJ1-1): EAGVTQFPSHSVIEKGQTVTLRCDPISGHDNLYWYRRVMGKEIKFLLHFVKESKQDESGMPNNRFLAERTGGTYSTLKVQPAELEDSGVYFCASSQESWDRRTEAFFGQGTRLTVV.

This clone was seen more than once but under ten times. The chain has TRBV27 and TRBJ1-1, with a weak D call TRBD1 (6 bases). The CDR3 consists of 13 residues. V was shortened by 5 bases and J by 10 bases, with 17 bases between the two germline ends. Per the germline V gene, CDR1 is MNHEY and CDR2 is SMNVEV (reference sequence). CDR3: CASSTGFPTTAFF. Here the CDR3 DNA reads TGTGCCAGCAGTACAGGGTTTCCTACTACAGCTTTCTTT.

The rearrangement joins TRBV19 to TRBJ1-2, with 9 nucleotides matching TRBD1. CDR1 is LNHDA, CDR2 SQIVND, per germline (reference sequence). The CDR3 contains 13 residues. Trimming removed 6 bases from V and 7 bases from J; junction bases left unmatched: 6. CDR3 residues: CASRSHRGLGYTF. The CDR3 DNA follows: TGTGCCAGTAGGTCGCACAGGGGGCTTGGCTACACCTTC.

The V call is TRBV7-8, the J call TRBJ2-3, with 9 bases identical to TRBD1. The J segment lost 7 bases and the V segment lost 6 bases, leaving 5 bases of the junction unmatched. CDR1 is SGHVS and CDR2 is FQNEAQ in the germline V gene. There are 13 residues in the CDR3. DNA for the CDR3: TGTGCCAGCAGGGTCGGGACAGGGAATACGCAGTATTTT. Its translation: CASRVGTGNTQYF.

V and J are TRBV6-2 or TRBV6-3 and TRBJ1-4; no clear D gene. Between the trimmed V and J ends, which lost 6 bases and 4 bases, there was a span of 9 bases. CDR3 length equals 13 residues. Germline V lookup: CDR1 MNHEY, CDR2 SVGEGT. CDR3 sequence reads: CASSGGGNEKLFF. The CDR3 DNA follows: TGTGCCAGCAGCGGAGGAGGTAATGAAAAACTGTTTTTT.

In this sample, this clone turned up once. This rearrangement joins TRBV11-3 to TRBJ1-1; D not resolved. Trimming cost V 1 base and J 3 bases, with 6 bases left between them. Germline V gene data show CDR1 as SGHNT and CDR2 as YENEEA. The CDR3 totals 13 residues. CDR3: CASSLGSHTEAFF. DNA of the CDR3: TGTGCCAGCAGCTTAGGTTCCCACACTGAAGCTTTCTTT.